This T cell receptor beta chain came from a study of metastatic and nonmetastatic thyroid tumors. In the study overall: Patients with malignant and benign thyroid disease provided blood and tumor or nodule tissue, whose repertoires were compared. Study-wide findings and caveats: Versus benign nodules, malignant thyroid tumors reportedly had significantly higher TCR beta diversity, in blood and tumor.

The sample holds a few counts of this clone. Its antigen is unidentified. The entire patient cohort was treatment-naive prior to thyroid surgery. Germline V gives CDR1 MNHNS, CDR2 SASEGT. This CDR3 comprises 13 residues. Trimming removed 4 bases from V and 7 bases from J, with 14 bases in between. The authors' processing: Built for papillary thyroid cancer, a distant-metastasis classifier drew on CDR3 differences across clinicopathological groups. TCRdb re-processed the PCR reads through MiXCR. TCRdb, not the authors, supplied the V and J calls. The repertoire includes fewer than 11,000 clones, 32% of them detected once, and 4.8% sits in the top ten.

V is TRBV6-1 and J is TRBJ2-7, with D hard to call. The source of this sequence is a female donor with papillary thyroid cancer or a benign thyroid nodule (not recorded which). Some clones in this sample may be carry-over from other donors' samples. What was sequenced was tumor tissue. The CDR3 DNA follows: TGTGCCAGCAGTGTAACTGAATCCGTAGAGCAGTACTTC. Its protein is CASSVTESVEQYF.